There are a few counts of the clone carrying this T cell receptor beta chain. Antigen unknown. This entry is derived from a study of CD8 T cells in ankylosing spondylitis. The study's findings and limits: Past research had described some motif variants in reactive arthritis synovial fluid and blood. Significantly higher representation of disease-linked clones was reported for matched ankylosing spondylitis synovial fluid. Seemingly characteristic of ankylosing spondylitis blood was a TCR beta motif consisting of about 8 highly homologous variants.

CDR1 is LGHDT and CDR2 is YNNKEL in the germline V gene (reference sequence). The CDR3 has 17 residues. The ends were cut back, 0 bases at V and 7 bases at J, with 19 bases in the middle. Scientists made TCR beta libraries using quantitative 5'-RACE with molecular barcodes. Each CDR3 protein gets one entry after TCRdb re-called the 5' RACE reads with MiXCR. Of approximately 150,000 distinct CDR3 sequences listed, around a third are singletons. This receptor was identified in a male donor with ankylosing spondylitis. The material sequenced was synovial fluid, either unsorted or a sorted T cell fraction (not recorded which). The chain uses TRBV3-1 and TRBJ1-5; no clear D. The CDR3 DNA reads as TGTGCCAGCAGCCAAGATGTGCCCTCTTCGGATTCCCAGCCCCAGCATTTT. It codes for CASSQDVPSSDSQPQHF.